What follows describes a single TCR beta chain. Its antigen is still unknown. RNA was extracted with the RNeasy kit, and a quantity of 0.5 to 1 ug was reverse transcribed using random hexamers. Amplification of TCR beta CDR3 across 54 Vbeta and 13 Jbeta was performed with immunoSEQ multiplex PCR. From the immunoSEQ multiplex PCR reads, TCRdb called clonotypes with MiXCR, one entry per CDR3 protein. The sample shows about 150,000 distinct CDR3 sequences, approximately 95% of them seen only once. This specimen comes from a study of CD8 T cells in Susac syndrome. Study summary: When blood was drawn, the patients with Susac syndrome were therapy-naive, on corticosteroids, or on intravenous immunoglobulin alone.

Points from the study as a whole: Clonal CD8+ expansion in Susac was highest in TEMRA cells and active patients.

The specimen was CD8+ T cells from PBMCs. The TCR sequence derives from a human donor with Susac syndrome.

This CDR3 is CSARVGGRRDTQYF. Here the CDR3 DNA reads TGCAGTGCTAGAGTTGGTGGGAGACGAGATACGCAGTATTTT. The V call is TRBV20-1, the J call TRBJ2-3, with TRBD2 as a possible D gene (5 bases). This CDR3 comprises 14 residues. Trimming left V 1 base short and J 5 bases short, with 13 bases between. CDR1 DFQATT and CDR2 SNEGSKA come from the germline V gene (reference sequence).